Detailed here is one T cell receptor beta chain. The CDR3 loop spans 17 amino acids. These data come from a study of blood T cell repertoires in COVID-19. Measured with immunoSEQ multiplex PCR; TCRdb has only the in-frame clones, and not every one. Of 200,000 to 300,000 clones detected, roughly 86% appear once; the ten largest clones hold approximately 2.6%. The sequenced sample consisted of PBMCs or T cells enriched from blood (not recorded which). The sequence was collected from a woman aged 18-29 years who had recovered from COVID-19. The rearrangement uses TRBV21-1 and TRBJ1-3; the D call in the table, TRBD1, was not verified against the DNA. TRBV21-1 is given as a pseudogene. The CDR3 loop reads CASSMTGEVFSGNTIYF. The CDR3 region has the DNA TGTGCCAGCAGCATGACAGGGGAGGTATTCTCTGGAAACACCATATATTTT.